What follows are 7 T cell receptor beta chains derived from one specimen sequenced in a study of post-analysis software for immune sequencing data. Study outcomes and limitations: TRBV5-6, TRBV5-1 and TRBV20-1 were among several TRBV segments more frequent in patients than controls.

Carried by the TCR beta cDNA libraries were unique molecular identifiers. TCRdb re-called the PCR reads through MiXCR, storing one row per CDR3 protein. Among roughly 620,000 distinct CDR3 sequences listed, 44% were seen once. The antigens of these receptors remain unknown. Sequencing was carried out using blood. The receptor source for this set is a girl under 18 with multiple sclerosis.

The chain links TRBV5-1 to TRBJ2-7, with D unclear. CDR1 SGHRS and CDR2 YFSETQ come from the germline V gene. Trimming shortened V by 3 bases and J by 7 bases, and 17 bases separated the two germline ends. The CDR3 extends over 14 amino acids. CDR3 sequence (DNA): TGCGCCAGCAGCTGGGAACAGACGGGCTTAGAGCAGTACTTC. Amino acids: CASSWEQTGLEQYF. Looking up the rest from reference TRBV5-1 and TRBJ2-7 gives the full variable domain: KAGVTQTPRYLIKTRGQQVTLSCSPISGHRSVSWYQQTPGQGLQFLFEYFSETQRNKGNFPGRFSGRQFSNSRSEMNVSTLELGDSALYLCASSWEQTGLEQYFGPGTRLTVT.

This clonotype was observed a handful of times. The CDR3 here is CSAQESGSFTEAFF. The CDR3 DNA reads as TGCAGTGCCCAGGAATCGGGGAGCTTCACTGAAGCTTTCTTT. This chain uses TRBV20-1 with TRBJ1-1; D unresolved. CDR1 and CDR2 (germline): DFQATT, SNEGSKA (reference sequence). Trimming took 6 bases from V and 4 from J, leaving 18 bases between them. This CDR3 spans 14 amino acids.

The chain uses TRBV4-1 and TRBJ1-6; 7 positions agree with TRBD1. V lost 1 base and J lost 5; bases outside the gene matches: 5. Germline lookup yields CDR1 MGHRA and CDR2 YSYEKL. This CDR3 has 16 amino acids. The CDR3, as DNA: TGCGCCAGCAGCCAAGTAAGAGGACAGGATAATTCACCCCTCCACTTT. It codes for CASSQVRGQDNSPLHF.

This clonotype occurred a few times. This chain links TRBV5-1 with TRBJ2-7, with 10 bases aligning to TRBD1. Germline-derived CDR1 and CDR2 are SGHRS and YFSETQ. The length of the CDR3 is 14 residues. The trim removed 3 bases at V and 6 bases at J, leaving 6 bases unmatched. The CDR3 DNA sequence: TGCGCCAGCAGCTCCCGGGACAGGGGAGGCGAGCAGTACTTC. This codes for CASSSRDRGGEQYF.

The chain carries TRBV12-3 or TRBV12-4 and TRBJ2-3; perhaps TRBD1 as D (6 bases). V dropped 6 bases and J dropped 10 bases, with 14 bases sitting between them. CDR3 length: 12 residues. The DNA of the CDR3 is TGTGCCAGCAGCGCACAGGGCGGTCCGCAGTATTTT. Translation gives CASSAQGGPQYF.

This clonotype has only a few counts. The rearrangement joins TRBV24-1 to TRBJ1-5; the D is unclear. The CDR3 consists of 15 residues. Germline V gene sequence: CDR1 KGHDR, CDR2 SFDVKD. V gave up 4 bases and J gave up 2 bases, with 11 bases separating them. The CDR3 nucleotides read TGTGCCACCAGTGACCCCGGTCTGGGCAATCAGCCCCAGCATTTT. As protein: CATSDPGLGNQPQHF.

The genes are TRBV5-1 and TRBJ1-1; D gene ambiguous. This CDR3 is built from 15 residues. Trimming took 0 bases from V and 3 from J, leaving 12 bases between them. Germline CDR1 is SGHRS and CDR2 is YFSETQ. CDR3 protein: CASSLGASRHTEAFF. CDR3 coding DNA: TGCGCCAGCAGCTTGGGGGCTTCTCGACACACTGAAGCTTTCTTT. Full variable domain (rest looked up from reference TRBV5-1 and TRBJ1-1): KAGVTQTPRYLIKTRGQQVTLSCSPISGHRSVSWYQQTPGQGLQFLFEYFSETQRNKGNFPGRFSGRQFSNSRSEMNVSTLELGDSALYLCASSLGASRHTEAFFGQGTRLTVV.